These T cell receptor beta chains were read from a single sample in a study of cytomegalovirus exposure and HLA in healthy donors. Only in-frame clones appear in the TCRdb table, and some are missing; sequencing was by immunoSEQ multiplex PCR. The repertoire holds tens of thousands of clones, with about 72% as singletons. Sequenced sample: PBMCs. These receptors all stem from a young man in good health and CMV-seronegative. The CDR3 runs from the conserved cysteine through the conserved F or W. Each record gives: J gene, D gene, clone size, V gene, CDR3 protein, CDR3 DNA. D genes are given only for firm matches. Only some rows state a clone size, as once, few, many or a class for expanded clones.

J: TRBJ1-4
D: TRBD1
size: -
V: TRBV28
CDR3: CASSPSGTGEEKLFF
DNA: TGTGCCAGCAGTCCTTCTGGGACAGGGGAGGAAAAACTGTTTTTT

J: TRBJ2-7
D: -
size: -
V: TRBV11-2
CDR3: CASSLDPSDFYEQYF
DNA: TGTGCCAGCAGCTTAGATCCCAGCGACTTTTACGAGCAGTACTTC

J: TRBJ2-1
D: TRBD1
size: few
V: TRBV7-9
CDR3: CASSSNRDRVVNEQFF
DNA: TGTGCCAGCAGCTCTAACCGGGACAGGGTGGTCAATGAGCAGTTCTTC

J: TRBJ1-2
D: -
size: -
V: TRBV7-9
CDR3: CASSFGGANYGYTF
DNA: TGTGCCAGCAGCTTCGGGGGGGCCAACTATGGCTACACCTTC

J: TRBJ2-7
D: TRBD2
size: few
V: TRBV30
CDR3: CAWSPGLAGAEQYF
DNA: TGTGCCTGGAGTCCCGGACTAGCGGGGGCTGAGCAGTACTTC

J: TRBJ2-7
D: -
size: -
V: TRBV5-6
CDR3: CASSLRTYLKEDEQYF
DNA: TGTGCCAGCAGCTTACGAACCTACCTTAAAGAGGACGAGCAGTACTTC

J: TRBJ2-7
D: -
size: -
V: TRBV11-2
CDR3: CASSLGGHRGAVDEQYF
DNA: TGTGCCAGCAGCTTAGGGGGACATCGGGGAGCGGTCGACGAGCAGTACTTC

J: TRBJ2-7
D: -
size: -
V: TRBV6-5
CDR3: CASSPEAGASYEQYF
DNA: TGTGCCAGCAGTCCCGAGGCGGGGGCTTCCTACGAGCAGTACTTC

J: TRBJ1-1
D: -
size: -
V: TRBV11-1
CDR3: CASSRTGRAFF
DNA: TGTGCCAGCAGTCGCACAGGTAGAGCTTTCTTT

J: TRBJ2-7
D: TRBD2
size: once
V: TRBV27
CDR3: CASSLIGGSDEQYF
DNA: TGTGCCAGCAGTTTAATCGGGGGGTCCGACGAGCAGTACTTC

J: TRBJ1-1
D: -
size: -
V: TRBV27
CDR3: CASSFQGSTEAFF
DNA: TGTGCCAGCAGTTTCCAGGGAAGCACTGAAGCTTTCTTT

J: TRBJ1-1
D: TRBD1
size: few
V: TRBV2
CDR3: CASSQQGGNTEAFF
DNA: TGTGCCAGCAGTCAACAGGGGGGAAACACTGAAGCTTTCTTT

J: TRBJ2-3
D: -
size: -
V: TRBV27
CDR3: CASSLYITDTQYF
DNA: TGTGCCAGCAGTTTGTATATCACAGATACGCAGTATTTT

J: TRBJ1-2
D: TRBD1
size: -
V: TRBV30
CDR3: CAWSPTGQGNYGYTF
DNA: TGTGCCTGGAGTCCTACCGGACAGGGGAATTATGGCTACACCTTC

J: TRBJ2-1
D: TRBD1
size: -
V: TRBV7-3
CDR3: CASSLLWAGTGESNEQFF
DNA: TGTGCCAGCAGCTTACTATGGGCCGGGACAGGGGAATCAAATGAGCAGTTCTTC

J: TRBJ1-1
D: TRBD1
size: few
V: TRBV4-3
CDR3: CASSQEEGAGTEAFF
DNA: TGCGCCAGCAGCCAAGAAGAGGGGGCGGGGACTGAAGCTTTCTTT

J: TRBJ2-7
D: TRBD1
size: -
V: TRBV7-6
CDR3: CASSLLWTGYEQYF
DNA: TGTGCCAGCAGCTTACTTTGGACAGGCTACGAGCAGTACTTC

J: TRBJ2-3
D: -
size: -
V: TRBV25-1
CDR3: CASSEYRQGFLGDTQYF
DNA: TGTGCCAGCAGTGAATATCGTCAGGGGTTCTTAGGAGATACGCAGTATTTT

J: TRBJ2-5
D: TRBD1
size: -
V: TRBV5-1
CDR3: CASSIGQGEETQYF
DNA: TGCGCCAGCAGCATAGGACAGGGTGAAGAGACCCAGTACTTC

J: TRBJ2-5
D: TRBD2
size: -
V: TRBV27
CDR3: CASSLIGSGTQETQYF
DNA: TGTGCCAGCAGTTTAATAGGTAGCGGGACACAAGAGACCCAGTACTTC

J: TRBJ2-5
D: -
size: -
V: TRBV7-9
CDR3: CASSLVIGETQYF
DNA: TGTGCCAGCAGCTTAGTAATCGGGGAGACCCAGTACTTC

J: TRBJ1-2
D: -
size: once
V: TRBV6-5
CDR3: CASSSRFESSNYGYTF
DNA: TGTGCCAGCAGTTCTCGGTTCGAGTCTTCTAACTATGGCTACACCTTC

J: TRBJ2-7
D: TRBD2
size: -
V: TRBV4-3
CDR3: CASSLLAGDSYEQYF
DNA: TGCGCCAGCAGCCTGCTAGCGGGGGACTCCTACGAGCAGTACTTC

J: TRBJ1-1
D: TRBD1
size: -
V: TRBV5-1
CDR3: CASSLAGTGVNTEAFF
DNA: TGCGCCAGCAGCTTGGCCGGGACAGGGGTGAACACTGAAGCTTTCTTT

J: TRBJ2-2
D: TRBD1
size: -
V: TRBV7-9
CDR3: CASSSGQGPIGELFF
DNA: TGTGCCAGCAGCTCGGGACAGGGGCCGATCGGGGAGCTGTTTTTT

J: TRBJ2-3
D: -
size: few
V: TRBV6-1
CDR3: CASSDPHFSPSTDTQYF
DNA: TGTGCCAGCAGTGATCCACATTTTTCCCCTTCCACAGATACGCAGTATTTT

J: TRBJ2-7
D: TRBD2
size: few
V: TRBV9
CDR3: CASSSSLADYEQYF
DNA: TGTGCCAGCAGCTCTAGCCTAGCGGACTACGAGCAGTACTTC

J: TRBJ1-5
D: TRBD1
size: few
V: TRBV11-2
CDR3: CASSSGTGPYQPQHF
DNA: TGTGCCAGCAGCTCAGGGACAGGGCCTTATCAGCCCCAGCATTTT

J: TRBJ1-4
D: -
size: -
V: TRBV7-2
CDR3: CASSLRRQGYEKLFF
DNA: TGTGCCAGCAGCTTAAGGCGCCAGGGTTACGAAAAACTGTTTTTT

J: TRBJ2-1
D: TRBD2
size: few
V: TRBV29-1
CDR3: CSVEIPGGFYNEQFF
DNA: TGCAGCGTTGAAATCCCGGGAGGCTTCTACAATGAGCAGTTCTTC

J: TRBJ2-1
D: TRBD2
size: -
V: TRBV5-1
CDR3: CASSSRSLAGGRNNEQFF
DNA: TGCGCCAGCAGCTCCCGTTCACTAGCGGGGGGCCGCAACAATGAGCAGTTCTTC

J: TRBJ2-3
D: -
size: few
V: TRBV13
CDR3: CASSLDEGAADTQYF
DNA: TGTGCCAGCAGCTTAGATGAGGGAGCGGCAGATACGCAGTATTTT

J: TRBJ1-1
D: TRBD1
size: -
V: TRBV5-5
CDR3: CASSLQGGNTEAFF
DNA: TGTGCCAGCAGCTTGCAGGGGGGGAACACTGAAGCTTTCTTT

J: TRBJ2-3
D: TRBD1
size: -
V: TRBV5-1
CDR3: CASSPGTGTDTQYF
DNA: TGCGCCAGCAGCCCCGGGACAGGAACAGATACGCAGTATTTT

J: TRBJ1-5
D: TRBD1
size: -
V: TRBV19
CDR3: CASSEGPGGGQPQHF
DNA: TGTGCCAGTAGTGAGGGCCCAGGGGGCGGTCAGCCCCAGCATTTT

J: TRBJ2-7
D: -
size: -
V: TRBV19
CDR3: CASRPQPDSLTYEQYF
DNA: TGTGCCAGTAGACCCCAGCCGGACAGCCTTACCTACGAGCAGTACTTC

J: TRBJ2-1
D: -
size: -
V: TRBV5-1
CDR3: CASRTGLSPNEQFF
DNA: TGCGCCAGCAGGACGGGACTTTCACCTAATGAGCAGTTCTTC

J: TRBJ2-2
D: TRBD2
size: -
V: TRBV5-1
CDR3: CASSRRGLAGLNTGELFF
DNA: TGCGCCAGCAGCCGAAGAGGGTTAGCGGGGTTGAACACCGGGGAGCTGTTTTTT

J: TRBJ2-7
D: -
size: -
V: TRBV11-2
CDR3: CASSLYSSYEQYF
DNA: TGTGCCAGCAGCTTATACAGCTCTTACGAGCAGTACTTC

J: TRBJ1-1
D: TRBD1
size: -
V: TRBV7-9
CDR3: CASSIGTESTEAFF
DNA: TGTGCCAGCAGCATCGGGACAGAGAGCACTGAAGCTTTCTTT

J: TRBJ1-1
D: -
size: few
V: TRBV27
CDR3: CASSLRWDIHNTEAFF
DNA: TGTGCCAGCAGTTTACGCTGGGACATCCACAACACTGAAGCTTTCTTT

J: TRBJ2-1
D: -
size: once
V: TRBV30
CDR3: CAWSIGSAEQFF
DNA: TGTGCCTGGAGTATCGGGAGCGCTGAGCAGTTCTTC

J: TRBJ2-3
D: TRBD2
size: -
V: TRBV10-3
CDR3: CAISGAGLAGGRVDTQYF
DNA: TGTGCCATCAGTGGCGCCGGACTAGCGGGGGGGCGGGTAGATACGCAGTATTTT

J: TRBJ2-1
D: -
size: -
V: TRBV4-1
CDR3: CASSQPLQGGEQFF
DNA: TGCGCCAGCAGCCAACCTCTCCAGGGAGGTGAGCAGTTCTTC

J: TRBJ2-7
D: -
size: once
V: TRBV27
CDR3: CASSLSTGLEQYF
DNA: TGTGCCAGCAGTTTATCCACCGGACTCGAGCAGTACTTC

J: TRBJ2-5
D: TRBD2
size: -
V: TRBV5-4
CDR3: CASSIRDYQETQYF
DNA: TGTGCCAGCAGCATCCGGGACTATCAAGAGACCCAGTACTTC

J: TRBJ2-7
D: TRBD2
size: -
V: TRBV27
CDR3: CASSSPPSGAYEQYF
DNA: TGTGCCAGCAGTTCCCCCCCTAGCGGAGCCTACGAGCAGTACTTC

J: TRBJ2-7
D: TRBD2
size: -
V: TRBV5-1
CDR3: CASSLVTSDDEQYF
DNA: TGCGCCAGCAGCTTGGTGACTAGCGACGACGAGCAGTACTTC

J: TRBJ2-7
D: TRBD2
size: -
V: TRBV30
CDR3: CAFLAGAHEQYF
DNA: TGTGCCTTTTTAGCGGGAGCCCACGAGCAGTACTTC

J: TRBJ1-6
D: -
size: -
V: TRBV5-1
CDR3: CASSLTENSPLHF
DNA: TGCGCCAGCAGCTTAACAGAGAATTCACCCCTCCACTTT

J: TRBJ2-1
D: TRBD2
size: -
V: TRBV19
CDR3: CASSIVRTSGSTEQFF
DNA: TGTGCCAGTAGTATAGTCCGGACTAGCGGGAGCACTGAGCAGTTCTTC